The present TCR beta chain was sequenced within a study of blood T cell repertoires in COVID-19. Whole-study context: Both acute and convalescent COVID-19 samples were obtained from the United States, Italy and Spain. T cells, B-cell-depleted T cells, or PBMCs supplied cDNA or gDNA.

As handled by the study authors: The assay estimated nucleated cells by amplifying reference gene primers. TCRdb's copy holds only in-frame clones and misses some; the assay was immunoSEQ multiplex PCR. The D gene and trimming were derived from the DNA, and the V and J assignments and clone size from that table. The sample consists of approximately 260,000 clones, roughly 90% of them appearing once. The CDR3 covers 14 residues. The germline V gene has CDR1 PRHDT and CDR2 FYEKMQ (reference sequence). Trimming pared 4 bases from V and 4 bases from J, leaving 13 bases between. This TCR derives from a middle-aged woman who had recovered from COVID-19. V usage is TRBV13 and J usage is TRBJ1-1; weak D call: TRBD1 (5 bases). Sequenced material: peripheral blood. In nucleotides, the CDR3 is TGTGCCAGCAGCTCCGGAAGAAGGGGCACTGAAGCTTTCTTT. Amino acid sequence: CASSSGRRGTEAFF.